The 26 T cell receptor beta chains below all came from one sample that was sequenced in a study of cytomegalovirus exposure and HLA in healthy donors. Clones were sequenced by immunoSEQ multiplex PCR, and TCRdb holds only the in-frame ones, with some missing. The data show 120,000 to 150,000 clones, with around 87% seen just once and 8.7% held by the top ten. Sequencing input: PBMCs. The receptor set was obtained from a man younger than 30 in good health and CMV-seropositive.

The DNA for the CDR3 is TGTGCCAGCAGTTTTACGGGGGACACAGATACGCAGTATTTT. This sequence encodes CASSFTGDTDTQYF. The chain recombines TRBV6-5 with TRBJ2-3; TRBD2 might be the D (6 bases). The CDR3 covers 14 residues. CDR1 MNHEY and CDR2 SVGAGI come from the germline V gene. The V end was cut by 4 bases, the J end by 2 bases, with 10 bases between.

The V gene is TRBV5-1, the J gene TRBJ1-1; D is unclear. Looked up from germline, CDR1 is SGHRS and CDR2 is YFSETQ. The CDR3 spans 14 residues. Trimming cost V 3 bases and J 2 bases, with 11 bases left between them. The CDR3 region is CASSYGRINTEAFF. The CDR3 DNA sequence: TGCGCCAGCAGCTACGGCAGGATAAACACTGAAGCTTTCTTT.

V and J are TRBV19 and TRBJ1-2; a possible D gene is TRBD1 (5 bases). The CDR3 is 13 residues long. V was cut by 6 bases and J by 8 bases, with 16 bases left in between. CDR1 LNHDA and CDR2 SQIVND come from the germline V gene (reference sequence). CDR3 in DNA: TGTGCCAGTAGCTCCTGGGGGGTCAGCGGCTACACCTTC. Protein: CASSSWGVSGYTF.

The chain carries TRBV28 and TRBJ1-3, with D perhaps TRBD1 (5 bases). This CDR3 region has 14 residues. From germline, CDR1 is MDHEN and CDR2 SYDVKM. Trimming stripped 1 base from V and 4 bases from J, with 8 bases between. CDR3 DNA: TGTGCCAGCAGTTTATCAGGGTTCGGAAACACCATATATTTT. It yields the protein CASSLSGFGNTIYF.

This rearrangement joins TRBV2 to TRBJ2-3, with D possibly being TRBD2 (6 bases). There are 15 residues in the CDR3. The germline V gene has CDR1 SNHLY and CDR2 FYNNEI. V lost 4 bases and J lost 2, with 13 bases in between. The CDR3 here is CASSGAGTSTDTQYF. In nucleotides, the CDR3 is TGTGCCAGCAGTGGGGCCGGGACTTCCACAGATACGCAGTATTTT.

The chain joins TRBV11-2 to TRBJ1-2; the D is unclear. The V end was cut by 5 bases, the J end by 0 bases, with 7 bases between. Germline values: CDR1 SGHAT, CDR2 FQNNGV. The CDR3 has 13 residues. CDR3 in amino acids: CASSLYTNYGYTF. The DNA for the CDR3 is TGTGCCAGCAGCCTCTATACTAACTATGGCTACACCTTC.

CDR3 bases: TGCGCCAGCAGCGAATACGGGACAGGGGGCGATCAGCCCCAGCATTTT. Its translation: CASSEYGTGGDQPQHF. V usage is TRBV5-1 and J usage is TRBJ1-5; 12 bases fit TRBD1. V shed 4 bases, J shed 5 bases, and the junction held 7 bases outside the gene matches. Germline-derived CDR1 and CDR2 are SGHRS and YFSETQ. This CDR3 is built from 16 residues.

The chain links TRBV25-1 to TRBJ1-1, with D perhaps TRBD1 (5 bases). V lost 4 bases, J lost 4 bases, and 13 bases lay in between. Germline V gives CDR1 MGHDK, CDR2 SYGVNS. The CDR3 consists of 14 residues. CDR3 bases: TGTGCCAGCAGTGTGCCGGGGGTGGGCACTGAAGCTTTCTTT. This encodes CASSVPGVGTEAFF.

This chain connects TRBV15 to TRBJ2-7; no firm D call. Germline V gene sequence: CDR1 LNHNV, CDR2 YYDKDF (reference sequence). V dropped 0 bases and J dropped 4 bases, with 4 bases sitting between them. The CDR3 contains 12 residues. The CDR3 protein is CATSRDEYEQYF. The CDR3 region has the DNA TGTGCCACCAGCAGAGACGAGTACGAGCAGTACTTC.

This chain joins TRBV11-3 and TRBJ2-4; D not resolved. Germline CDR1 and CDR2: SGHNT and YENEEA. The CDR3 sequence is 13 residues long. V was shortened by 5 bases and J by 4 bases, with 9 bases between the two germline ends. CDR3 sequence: CASSPWRKNIQYF. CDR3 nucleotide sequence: TGTGCCAGCAGCCCCTGGCGGAAAAACATTCAGTACTTC. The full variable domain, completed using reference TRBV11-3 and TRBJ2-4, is EAGVVQSPRYKIIEKKQPVAFWCNPISGHNTLYWYLQNLGQGPELLIRYENEEAVDDSQLPKDRFSAERLKGVDSTLKIQPAELGDSAVYLCASSPWRKNIQYFGAGTRLSVL.

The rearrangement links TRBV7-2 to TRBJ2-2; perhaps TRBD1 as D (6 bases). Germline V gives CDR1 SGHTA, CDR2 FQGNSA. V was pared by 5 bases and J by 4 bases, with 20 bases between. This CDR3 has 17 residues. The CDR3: CASSDQQGGVGTGELFF. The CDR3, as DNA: TGTGCCAGCAGCGACCAACAGGGTGGGGTAGGCACCGGGGAGCTGTTTTTT. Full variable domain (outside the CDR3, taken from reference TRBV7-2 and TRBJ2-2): GAGVSQSPSNKVTEKGKDVELRCDPISGHTALYWYRQSLGQGLEFLIYFQGNSAPDKSGLPSDRFSAERTGGSVSTLTIQRTQQEDSAVYLCASSDQQGGVGTGELFFGEGSRLTVL.

For the CDR3, the DNA is TGCGCCAGCAGCTTGGTTGCTGGGGGATTAGCTGGGGAGGCCCTCCACTTT. Protein product: CASSLVAGGLAGEALHF. The gene calls are TRBV5-1 and TRBJ1-6, with a possible D match to TRBD1 (5 bases). Trimming shortened V by 0 bases and J by 14 bases, and 24 bases separated the two germline ends. This CDR3 spans 17 amino acids. Germline assignment: CDR1 SGHRS and CDR2 YFSETQ.

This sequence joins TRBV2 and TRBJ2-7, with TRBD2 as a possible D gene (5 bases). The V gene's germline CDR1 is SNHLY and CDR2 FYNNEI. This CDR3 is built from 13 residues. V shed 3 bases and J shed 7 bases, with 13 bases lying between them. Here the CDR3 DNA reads TGTGCCAGCAGTGATTGGTGGCCGGGAGAGCAGTACTTC. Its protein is CASSDWWPGEQYF.

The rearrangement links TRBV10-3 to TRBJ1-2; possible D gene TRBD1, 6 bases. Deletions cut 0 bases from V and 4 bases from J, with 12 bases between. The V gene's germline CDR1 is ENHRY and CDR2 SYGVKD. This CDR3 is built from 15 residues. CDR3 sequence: CAISESTAGAYGYTF. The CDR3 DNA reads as TGTGCCATCAGTGAGTCGACCGCAGGGGCCTATGGCTACACCTTC.

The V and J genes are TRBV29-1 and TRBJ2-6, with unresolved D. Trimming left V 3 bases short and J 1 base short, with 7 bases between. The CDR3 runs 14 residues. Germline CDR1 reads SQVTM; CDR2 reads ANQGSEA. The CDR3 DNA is TGCAGCGTTGATCCCCTATCTGGGGCCAACGTCCTGACTTTC. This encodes CSVDPLSGANVLTF.

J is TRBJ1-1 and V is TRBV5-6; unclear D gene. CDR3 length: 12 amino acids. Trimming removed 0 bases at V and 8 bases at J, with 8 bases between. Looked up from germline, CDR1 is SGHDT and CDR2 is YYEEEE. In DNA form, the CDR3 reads TGTGCCAGCAGCTTGGTGGCCACCGAAGCTTTCTTT. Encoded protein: CASSLVATEAFF.

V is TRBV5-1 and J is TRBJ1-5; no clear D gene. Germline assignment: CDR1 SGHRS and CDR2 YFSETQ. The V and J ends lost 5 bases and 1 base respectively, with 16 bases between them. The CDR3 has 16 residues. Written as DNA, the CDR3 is TGCGCCAGCAGGGGCAGCCACCCGTTGAGCAATCAGCCCCAGCATTTT. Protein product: CASRGSHPLSNQPQHF.

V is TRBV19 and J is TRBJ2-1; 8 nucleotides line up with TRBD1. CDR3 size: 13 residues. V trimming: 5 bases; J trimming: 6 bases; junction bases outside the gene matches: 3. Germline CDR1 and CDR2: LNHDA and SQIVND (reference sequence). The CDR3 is CASSDRGFNEQFF. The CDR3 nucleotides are TGTGCCAGTAGTGACAGGGGCTTCAATGAGCAGTTCTTC.

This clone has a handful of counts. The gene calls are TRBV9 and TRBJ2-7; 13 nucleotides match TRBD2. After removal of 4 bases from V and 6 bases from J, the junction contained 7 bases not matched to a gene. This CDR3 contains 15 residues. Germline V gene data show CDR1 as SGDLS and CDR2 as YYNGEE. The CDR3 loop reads CASSPWTSGGSEQYF. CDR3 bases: TGTGCCAGCAGCCCTTGGACTAGCGGGGGAAGCGAGCAGTACTTC.

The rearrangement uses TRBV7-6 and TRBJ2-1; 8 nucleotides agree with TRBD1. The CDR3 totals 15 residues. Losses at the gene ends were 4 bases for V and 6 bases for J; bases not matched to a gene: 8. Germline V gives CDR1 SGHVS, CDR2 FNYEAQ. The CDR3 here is CASSSTGAGINEQFF. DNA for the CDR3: TGTGCCAGCAGCTCGACAGGGGCTGGTATCAATGAGCAGTTCTTC.

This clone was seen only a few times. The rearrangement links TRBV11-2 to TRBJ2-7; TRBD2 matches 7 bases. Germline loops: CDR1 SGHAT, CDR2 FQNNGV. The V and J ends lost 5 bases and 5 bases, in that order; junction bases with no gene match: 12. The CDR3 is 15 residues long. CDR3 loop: CASSTREEGWDEQYF. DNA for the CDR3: TGTGCCAGCAGCACCCGGGAGGAAGGTTGGGACGAGCAGTACTTC.

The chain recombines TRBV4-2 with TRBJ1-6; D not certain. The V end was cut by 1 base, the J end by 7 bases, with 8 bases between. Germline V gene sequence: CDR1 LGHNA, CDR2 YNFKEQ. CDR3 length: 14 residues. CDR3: CASSQGASNSPLHF. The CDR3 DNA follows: TGTGCCAGCAGCCAAGGGGCCAGCAATTCACCCCTCCACTTT.

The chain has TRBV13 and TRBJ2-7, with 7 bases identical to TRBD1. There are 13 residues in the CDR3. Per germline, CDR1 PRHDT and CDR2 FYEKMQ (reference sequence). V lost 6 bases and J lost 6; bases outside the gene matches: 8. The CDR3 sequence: CASSWGRGLEQYF. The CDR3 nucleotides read TGTGCCAGCAGTTGGGGTAGGGGGCTCGAGCAGTACTTC.

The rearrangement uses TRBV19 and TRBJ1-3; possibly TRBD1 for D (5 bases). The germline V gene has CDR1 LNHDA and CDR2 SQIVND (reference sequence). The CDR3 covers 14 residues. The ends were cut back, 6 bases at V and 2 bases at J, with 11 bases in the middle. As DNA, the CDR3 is TGTGCCAGTAGCCAGACAGCAACTGGAAACACCATATATTTT. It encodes CASSQTATGNTIYF.

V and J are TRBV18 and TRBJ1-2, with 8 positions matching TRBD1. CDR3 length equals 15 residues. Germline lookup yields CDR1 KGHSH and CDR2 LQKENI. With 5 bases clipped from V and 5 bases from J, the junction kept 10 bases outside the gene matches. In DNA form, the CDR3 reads TGTGCCAGCTCATTCAGCCGAGACAGGGGTTATGGCTACACCTTC. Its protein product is CASSFSRDRGYGYTF.

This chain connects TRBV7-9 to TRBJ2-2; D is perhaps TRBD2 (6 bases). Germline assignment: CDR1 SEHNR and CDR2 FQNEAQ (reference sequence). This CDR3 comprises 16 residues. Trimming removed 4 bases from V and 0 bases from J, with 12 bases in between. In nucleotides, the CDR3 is TGTGCCAGCAGCTCGGCACTAGCAGCGAACACCGGGGAGCTGTTTTTT. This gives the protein CASSSALAANTGELFF.